The present T cell receptor (beta chain) was sequenced within a study of blood T cell repertoires in COVID-19. Looking at the study overall: Sites across the United States, Italy and Spain contributed samples from acute and convalescent COVID-19. Nucleic acid was either cDNA or gDNA, and it came from T cells, B-cell-depleted T cells, or PBMCs.

In the authors' workflow: Amplified reference gene primers provided the basis for estimating nucleated cell counts. Clones were read by immunoSEQ multiplex PCR, and TCRdb kept only the in-frame ones, dropping some. V and J calls and clone size are given by that table; D and trimming were obtained from the DNA. The sample includes around 110,000 clones, over 55% of them seen just once. Germline V gene data show CDR1 as SGHTA and CDR2 as FQGNSA. Trimming at V came to 5 bases and at J to 7 bases, leaving 7 bases not matched to a gene. CDR3 size: 13 residues. The chain employs TRBV7-2 and TRBJ2-7; 8 positions agree with TRBD2. This sequence originates from a human donor with acute or convalescent COVID-19. The donor label of this sample is uncertain. The sample was peripheral blood. CDR3 in amino acids: CASSTAGGREQYF. The DNA of the CDR3 is TGTGCCAGCAGCACCGCGGGGGGTCGGGAGCAGTACTTC.